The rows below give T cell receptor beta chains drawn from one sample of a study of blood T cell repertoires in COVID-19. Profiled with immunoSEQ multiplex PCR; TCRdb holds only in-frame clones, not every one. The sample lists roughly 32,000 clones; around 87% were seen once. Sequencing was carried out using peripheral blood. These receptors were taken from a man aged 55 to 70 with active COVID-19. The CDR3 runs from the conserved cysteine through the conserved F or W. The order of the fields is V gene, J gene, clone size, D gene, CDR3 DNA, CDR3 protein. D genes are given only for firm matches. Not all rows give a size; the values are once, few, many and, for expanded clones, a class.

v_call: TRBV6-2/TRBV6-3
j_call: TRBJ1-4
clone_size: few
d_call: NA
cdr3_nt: TGTGCCAGCAGTCCCCTCTCCCGGGCGGGGAAACTGTTTTTT
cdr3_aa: CASSPLSRAGKLFF

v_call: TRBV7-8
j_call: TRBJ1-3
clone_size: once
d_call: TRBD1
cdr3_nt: TGTGCCAGCAGCTCGTCAAAGGGACAGGGGGCTTTATCTGGAAACACCATATATTTT
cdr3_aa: CASSSSKGQGALSGNTIYF

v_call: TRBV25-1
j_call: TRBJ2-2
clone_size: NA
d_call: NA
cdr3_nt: TGTGCCAGCAGTGCAGTGGGGGGGGCCACCGGGGAGCTGTTTTTT
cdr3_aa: CASSAVGGATGELFF

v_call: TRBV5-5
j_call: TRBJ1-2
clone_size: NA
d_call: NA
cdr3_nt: TGTGCCAGCAGCTTGACAGGTACTCTTGGCTACACCTTC
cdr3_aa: CASSLTGTLGYTF

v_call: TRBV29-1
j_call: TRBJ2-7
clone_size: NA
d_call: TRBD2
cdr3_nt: TGCAGCGCTAAGGGACTAGCGGCCTACGAGCAGTACTTC
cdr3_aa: CSAKGLAAYEQYF

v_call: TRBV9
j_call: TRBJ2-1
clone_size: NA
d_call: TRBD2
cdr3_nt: TGTGCCAGCAGTCGACTAGCGGGAGGGTCCTACAATGAGCAGTTCTTC
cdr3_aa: CASSRLAGGSYNEQFF

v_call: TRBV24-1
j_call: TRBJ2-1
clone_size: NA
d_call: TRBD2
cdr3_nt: TGTGCCACCAGTGTGGGGGGGGTATACAATGAGCAGTTCTTC
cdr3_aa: CATSVGGVYNEQFF

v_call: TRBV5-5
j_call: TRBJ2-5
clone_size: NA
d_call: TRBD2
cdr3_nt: TGTGCCAGCAGCTTGCGGGGGGACCAAGAGACCCAGTACTTC
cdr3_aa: CASSLRGDQETQYF

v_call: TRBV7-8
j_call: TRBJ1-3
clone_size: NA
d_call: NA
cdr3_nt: TGTGCCAGCAGCACAGACAGCGGAAACACCATATATTTT
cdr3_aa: CASSTDSGNTIYF

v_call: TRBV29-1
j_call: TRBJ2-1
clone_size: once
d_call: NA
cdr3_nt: TGCAGCGCGCCGGGGTGGAGCTCCTACAATGAGCAGTTCTTC
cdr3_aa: CSAPGWSSYNEQFF

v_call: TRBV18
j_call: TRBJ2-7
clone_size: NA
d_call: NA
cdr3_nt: TGTGCCAGCTCAGCCGAGGTTGAGCAGTACTTC
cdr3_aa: CASSAEVEQYF

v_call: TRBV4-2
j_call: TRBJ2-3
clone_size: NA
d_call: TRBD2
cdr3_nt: TGTGCCAGCAGCCTCCGGACTAGCGGGGATGGCACAGATACGCAGTATTTT
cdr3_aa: CASSLRTSGDGTDTQYF

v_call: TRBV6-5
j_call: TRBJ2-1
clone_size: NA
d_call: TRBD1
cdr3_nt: TGTGCCAGCAGTTACGACCAGGGGGCGAAGAATGAGCAGTTCTTC
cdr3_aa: CASSYDQGAKNEQFF

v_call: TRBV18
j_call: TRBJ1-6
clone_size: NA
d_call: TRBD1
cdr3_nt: TGTGCCAGCTCACCGCAGGGACAGCCTAATTCACCCCTCCACTTT
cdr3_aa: CASSPQGQPNSPLHF

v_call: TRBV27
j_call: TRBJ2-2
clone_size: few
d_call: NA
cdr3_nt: TGTGCCAGCAGTTTAAACAGTCGAAACACCGGGGAGCTGTTTTTT
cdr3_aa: CASSLNSRNTGELFF

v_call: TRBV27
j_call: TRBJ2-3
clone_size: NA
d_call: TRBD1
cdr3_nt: TGTGCCAGCAGTTTGAGGGACAGGTCCTCCTTGGGCACAGATACGCAGTATTTT
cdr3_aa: CASSLRDRSSLGTDTQYF

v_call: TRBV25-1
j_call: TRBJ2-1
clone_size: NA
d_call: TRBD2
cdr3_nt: TGTGCCAGCAGTGTTCCCCCCGGGACTAGCGGGAGCATAGAGCAGTTCTTC
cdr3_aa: CASSVPPGTSGSIEQFF

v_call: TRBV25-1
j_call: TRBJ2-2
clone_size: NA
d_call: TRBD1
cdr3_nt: TGTGCCAGTCACAAGGAGACAGGGGGCATAAACACCGGGGAGCTGTTTTTT
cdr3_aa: CASHKETGGINTGELFF

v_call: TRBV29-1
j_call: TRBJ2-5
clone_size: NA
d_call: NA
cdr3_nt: TGCAGCGTTGAGGCAGGGGATGGCCAAGAGACCCAGTACTTC
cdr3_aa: CSVEAGDGQETQYF

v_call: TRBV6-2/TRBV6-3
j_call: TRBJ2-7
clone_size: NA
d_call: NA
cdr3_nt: TGTGCCAGCAGTCCGGACTCGCTCTACGAGCAGTACTTC
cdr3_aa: CASSPDSLYEQYF

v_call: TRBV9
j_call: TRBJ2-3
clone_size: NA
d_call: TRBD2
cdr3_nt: TGTGCCAGCAGCGTAGAGCTAGCGGGGGGCACAGATACGCAGTATTTT
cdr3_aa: CASSVELAGGTDTQYF

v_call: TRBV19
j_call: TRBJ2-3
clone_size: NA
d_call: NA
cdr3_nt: TGTGCCAGTAGTCAAGGGACGGGGGCAGATACGCAGTATTTT
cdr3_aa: CASSQGTGADTQYF

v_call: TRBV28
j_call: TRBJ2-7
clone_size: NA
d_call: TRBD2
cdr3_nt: TGTGCCAGCAGTTTCTCCAAGGGACTAGCGGGAGGGCCGGGTGAGCAGTACTTC
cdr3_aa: CASSFSKGLAGGPGEQYF

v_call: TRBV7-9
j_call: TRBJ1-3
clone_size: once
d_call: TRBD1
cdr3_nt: TGTGCCAGCAGCCGACTTACAGGGGCCTCTGGAAACACCATATATTTT
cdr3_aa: CASSRLTGASGNTIYF

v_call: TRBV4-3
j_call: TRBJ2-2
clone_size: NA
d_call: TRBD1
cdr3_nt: TGCGCCAGCAGCCGGGACAGACAGGGGCGGAGCACCGGGGAGCTGTTTTTT
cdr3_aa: CASSRDRQGRSTGELFF

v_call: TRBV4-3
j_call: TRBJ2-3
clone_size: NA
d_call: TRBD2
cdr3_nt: TGCGCCAGCAGCTACACCCCACCGGGACTAGCGGGAGAGATAGATACGCAGTATTTT
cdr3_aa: CASSYTPPGLAGEIDTQYF

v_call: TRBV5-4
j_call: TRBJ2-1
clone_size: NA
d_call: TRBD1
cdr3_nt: TGTGCCAGCAGCCGACAGGGTTTCGATGAGCAGTTCTTC
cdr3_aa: CASSRQGFDEQFF

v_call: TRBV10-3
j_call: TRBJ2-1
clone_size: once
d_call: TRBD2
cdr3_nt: TGTGCCAGCAGCCAGGGACTAAGGGACAATGAGCAGTTCTTC
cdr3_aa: CASSQGLRDNEQFF

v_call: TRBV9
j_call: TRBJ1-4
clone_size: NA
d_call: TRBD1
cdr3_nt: TGTGCCAGCTGTCCGGGACAGGGGGATGAAAAACTGTTTTTT
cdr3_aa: CASCPGQGDEKLFF